The present entry profiles one T cell receptor (beta chain) with its context. Data came from immunoSEQ multiplex PCR; TCRdb stores just in-frame clones and leaves some out. This sample has over 200,000 clones; approximately 86% occur once, and the top ten carry 1.5%. The data are from a study of blood T cell repertoires in COVID-19. Looking at the study overall: Specimens from acute and convalescent COVID-19 originated in the United States, Italy and Spain. The analysed material was cDNA or gDNA that came from T cells, B-cell-depleted T cells, or PBMCs.

V dropped 3 bases and J dropped 1 base, with 6 bases sitting between them. Germline V gene sequence: CDR1 LGHDT, CDR2 YNNKEL (reference sequence). This CDR3 is 13 amino acids long. The material sequenced was peripheral blood. V gene TRBV3-1 (or the pseudogene TRBV3-2) combines with J gene TRBJ1-1, with TRBD1 as a possible D gene (5 bases). The receptor comes from a young man with active or convalescent COVID-19. This CDR3 is CASSHRENTEAFF. The CDR3 coding sequence is TGTGCCAGCAGCCACAGGGAGAACACTGAAGCTTTCTTT.